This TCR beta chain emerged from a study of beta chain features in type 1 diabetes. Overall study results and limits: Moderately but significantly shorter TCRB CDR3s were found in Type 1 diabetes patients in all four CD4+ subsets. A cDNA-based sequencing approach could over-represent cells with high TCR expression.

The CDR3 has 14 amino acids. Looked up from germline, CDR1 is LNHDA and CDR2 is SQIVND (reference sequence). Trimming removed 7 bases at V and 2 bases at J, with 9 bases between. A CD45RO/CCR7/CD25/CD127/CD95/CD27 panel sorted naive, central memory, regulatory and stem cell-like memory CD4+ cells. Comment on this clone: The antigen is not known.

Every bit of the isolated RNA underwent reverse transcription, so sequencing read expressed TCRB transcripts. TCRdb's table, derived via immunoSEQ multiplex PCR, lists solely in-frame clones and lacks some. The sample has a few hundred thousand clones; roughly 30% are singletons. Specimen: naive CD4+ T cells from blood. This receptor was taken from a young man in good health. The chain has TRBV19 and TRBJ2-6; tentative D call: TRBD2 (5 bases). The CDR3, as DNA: TGTGCCAGTATGGAGGTAACTGGGGCCAACGTCCTGACTTTC. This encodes CASMEVTGANVLTF.